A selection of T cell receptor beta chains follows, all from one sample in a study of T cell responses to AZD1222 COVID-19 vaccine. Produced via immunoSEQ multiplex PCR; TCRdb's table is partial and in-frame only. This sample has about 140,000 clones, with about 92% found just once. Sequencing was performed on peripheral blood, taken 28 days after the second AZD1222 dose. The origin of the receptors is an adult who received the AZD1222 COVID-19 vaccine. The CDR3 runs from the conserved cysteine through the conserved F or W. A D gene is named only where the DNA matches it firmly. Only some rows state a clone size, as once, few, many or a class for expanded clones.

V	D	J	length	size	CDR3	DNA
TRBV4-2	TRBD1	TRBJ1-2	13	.	CASSRQGDGGYTF	TGTGCCAGCAGCCGACAGGGGGACGGCGGCTACACCTTC
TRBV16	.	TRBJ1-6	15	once	CASSHGSPYNSPLHF	TGTGCCAGCAGCCATGGGTCACCTTATAATTCACCCCTCCACTTT
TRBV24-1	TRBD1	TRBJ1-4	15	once	CATSDLGGGGEKLFF	TGTGCCACCAGTGACCTTGGAGGGGGCGGTGAAAAACTGTTTTTT
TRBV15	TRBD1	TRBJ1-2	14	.	CATSRGQGNYGYTF	TGTGCCACCAGCAGAGGACAGGGGAACTATGGCTACACCTTC
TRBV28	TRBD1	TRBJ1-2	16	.	CASTQAPGGLNYGYTF	TGTGCCAGCACCCAGGCCCCAGGGGGACTTAACTATGGCTACACCTTC
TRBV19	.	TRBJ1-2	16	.	CASSTDPSRGFYGYTF	TGTGCCAGTAGTACAGACCCCTCCCGGGGGTTCTATGGCTACACCTTC
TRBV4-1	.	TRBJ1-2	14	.	CASSQDPKGDGYTF	TGCGCCAGCAGCCAAGATCCGAAGGGGGATGGCTACACCTTC
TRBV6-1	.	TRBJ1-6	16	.	CASSDRGLAYNSPLHF	TGTGCCAGCAGTGACAGGGGCCTCGCCTATAATTCACCCCTCCACTTT
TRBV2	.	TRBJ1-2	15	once	CASSKQGVTNYGYTF	TGTGCCAGCAGTAAGCAGGGTGTTACTAACTATGGCTACACCTTC
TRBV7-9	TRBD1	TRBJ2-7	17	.	CASSTDRTGQGSYEQYF	TGTGCCAGCAGCACCGATCGAACGGGACAGGGCTCCTACGAGCAGTACTTC
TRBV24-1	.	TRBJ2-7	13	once	CATSPGEGRKQYF	TGTGCCACCAGTCCTGGCGAGGGGAGGAAGCAGTACTTC
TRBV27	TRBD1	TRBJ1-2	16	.	CASSPVGQGTLGGYTF	TGTGCCAGCAGTCCAGTGGGACAGGGGACCCTAGGAGGCTACACCTTC
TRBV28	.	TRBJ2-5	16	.	CASTGSGRDRKETQYF	TGTGCCAGCACCGGTTCTGGGCGGGATAGGAAAGAGACCCAGTACTTC
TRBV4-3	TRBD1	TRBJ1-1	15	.	CASSQDGTGGTEAFF	TGCGCCAGCAGCCAAGACGGGACAGGGGGGACTGAAGCTTTCTTT
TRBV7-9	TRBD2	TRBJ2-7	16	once	CASSSTSGSSGYEQYF	TGTGCCAGCAGCTCGACTAGCGGGAGCTCGGGTTACGAGCAGTACTTC
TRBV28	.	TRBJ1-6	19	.	CASSTIGRGSGSYNSPLHF	TGTGCCAGCAGTACAATAGGGCGGGGTTCGGGCTCCTATAATTCACCCCTCCACTTT
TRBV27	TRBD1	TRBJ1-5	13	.	CASSFRGRGPQHF	TGTGCCAGCAGTTTCAGGGGGCGCGGGCCCCAGCATTTT
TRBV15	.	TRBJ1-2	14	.	CATSRATGNYGYTF	TGTGCCACCAGCAGAGCCACAGGGAACTATGGCTACACCTTC
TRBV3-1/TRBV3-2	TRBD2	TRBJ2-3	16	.	CASSQVALAGVDTQYF	TGTGCCAGCAGCCAAGTTGCACTAGCGGGAGTAGATACGCAGTATTTT
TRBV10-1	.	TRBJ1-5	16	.	CASSTGRSGGNQPQHF	TGCGCCAGCTCCACAGGGAGATCGGGCGGCAATCAGCCCCAGCATTTT
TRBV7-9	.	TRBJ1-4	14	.	CASSPPVLGEKLFF	TGTGCCAGCAGCCCCCCCGTTTTAGGTGAAAAACTGTTTTTT
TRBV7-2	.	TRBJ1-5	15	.	CASSLDGGRNQPQHF	TGTGCCAGCAGCTTAGACGGAGGGCGCAATCAGCCCCAGCATTTT
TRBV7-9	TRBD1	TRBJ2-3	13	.	CASSLRQGDTQYF	TGTGCCAGCAGCCTACGACAGGGGGATACGCAGTATTTT
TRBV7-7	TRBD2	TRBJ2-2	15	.	CASSPSGSQGGELFF	TGTGCTAGCAGCCCTAGCGGGAGTCAGGGCGGGGAGCTGTTTTTT
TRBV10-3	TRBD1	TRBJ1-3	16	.	CAISERDRRSGNTIYF	TGTGCCATCAGTGAGAGGGACAGGCGCTCTGGAAACACCATATATTTT
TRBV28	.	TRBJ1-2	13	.	CASSLVGDYGYTF	TGTGCCAGCAGTTTGGTAGGGGACTATGGCTACACCTTC
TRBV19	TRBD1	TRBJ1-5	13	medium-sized	CASSNRGRQPQHF	TGTGCCAGTAGTAACAGGGGACGACAGCCCCAGCATTTT